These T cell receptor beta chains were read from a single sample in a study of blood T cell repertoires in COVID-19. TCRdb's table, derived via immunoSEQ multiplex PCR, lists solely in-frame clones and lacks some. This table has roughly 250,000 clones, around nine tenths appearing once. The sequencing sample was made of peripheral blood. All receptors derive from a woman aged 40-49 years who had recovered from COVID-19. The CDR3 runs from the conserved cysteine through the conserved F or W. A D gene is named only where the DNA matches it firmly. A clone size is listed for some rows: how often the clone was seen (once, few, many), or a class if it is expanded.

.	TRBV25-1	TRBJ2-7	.	TGTGCCAGCAGTGATATCGGCGGCTCCTACGAGCAGTACTTC	CASSDIGGSYEQYF
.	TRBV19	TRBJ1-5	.	TGTGCCAGTAGTATATTCCCACAGGGTTATAGCAATCAGCCCCAGCATTTT	CASSIFPQGYSNQPQHF
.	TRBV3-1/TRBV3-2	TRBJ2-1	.	TGTGCCAGCAGCCTAAGGGGGTCGCGGTTCAATGAGCAGTTCTTC	CASSLRGSRFNEQFF
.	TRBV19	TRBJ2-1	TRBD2	TGTGCCAGTACCCTTAGGGGACTAGCGGGAGGGGGTGAGCAGTTCTTC	CASTLRGLAGGGEQFF
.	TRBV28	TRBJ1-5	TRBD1	TGTGCCAGCAGTTTGGTACAGGGGGGTTATAGCAATCAGCCCCAGCATTTT	CASSLVQGGYSNQPQHF
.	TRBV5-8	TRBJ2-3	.	TGTGCCAGCAGCTTGGAACATTCCACAGATACGCAGTATTTT	CASSLEHSTDTQYF
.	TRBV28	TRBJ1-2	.	TGTGCCAGCAGTTTAAGGGGGATCTATGGCTACACCTTC	CASSLRGIYGYTF
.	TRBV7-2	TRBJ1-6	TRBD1	TGTGCCAGCCGAATGACAGGGGGGATTTCACCCCTCCACTTT	CASRMTGGISPLHF
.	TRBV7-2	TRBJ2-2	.	TGTGCCAGCAGCCCGGACTATTCGACCGGGGAGCTGTTTTTT	CASSPDYSTGELFF
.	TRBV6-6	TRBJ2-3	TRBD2	TGTGCCAGCAGATTGACTAGCGGGGATGGTACGCAGTATTTT	CASRLTSGDGTQYF
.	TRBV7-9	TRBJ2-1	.	TGTGCCAGCAGCTTAGCGCGGGCGGACCAGTTCTTC	CASSLARADQFF
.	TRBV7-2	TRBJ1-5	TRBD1	TGTGCCAGCAGCTCGGACAGGGGGTATCAGCCCCAGCATTTT	CASSSDRGYQPQHF
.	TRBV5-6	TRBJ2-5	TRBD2	TGTGCCAGCAGCCCATCTCGAGCGGGAGGGGGAGAGACCCAGTACTTC	CASSPSRAGGGETQYF
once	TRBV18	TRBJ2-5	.	TGTGCCAGCTCACCCCGGGGACTTCAAGAGACCCAGTACTTC	CASSPRGLQETQYF
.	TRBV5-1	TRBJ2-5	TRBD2	TGCGCCAGCAGCCCCCGACTAGCGGGGGGGCCATCAGAGACCCAGTACTTC	CASSPRLAGGPSETQYF
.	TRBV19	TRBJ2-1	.	TGTGCCAGTAGTGCCCCCCGAGGGTACCGGCTTGAGCAGTTCTTC	CASSAPRGYRLEQFF
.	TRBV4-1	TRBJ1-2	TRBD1	TGCGCCAGCAGCCAAGAAAAGACAGGGGCCTACACCTTC	CASSQEKTGAYTF
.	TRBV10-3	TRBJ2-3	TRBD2	TGTGCCATCAGCCAGACTAGCGGGAGGGCCCAAACGCAGTATTTT	CAISQTSGRAQTQYF
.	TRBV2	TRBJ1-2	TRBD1	TGTGCCACCAGACAGGGGAACTATGGCTACACCTTC	CATRQGNYGYTF
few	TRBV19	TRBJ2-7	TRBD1	TGTGCCAGTAGTACCCGGGACAGGGCCTACGAGCAGTACTTC	CASSTRDRAYEQYF
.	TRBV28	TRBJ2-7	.	TGTGCCAGCAGTTTAGCGCCGGACTACCGCTACGAGCAGTACTTC	CASSLAPDYRYEQYF
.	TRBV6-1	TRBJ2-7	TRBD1	TGTGCCAGCAGTGAACCGGGACAGGGGGCCTACGAGCAGTACTTC	CASSEPGQGAYEQYF
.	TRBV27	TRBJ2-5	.	TGTGCCAGCAGTGGAACCAAGACAGTTCTAGAGACCCAGTACTTC	CASSGTKTVLETQYF
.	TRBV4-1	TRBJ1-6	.	TGCGCCAGCAGCCAAGAAGGGGATGGTTCACCCCTCCACTTT	CASSQEGDGSPLHF
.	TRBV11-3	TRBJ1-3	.	TGTGCCAGCAGCTCGGAGGGGAAAGGAAACACCATATATTTT	CASSSEGKGNTIYF
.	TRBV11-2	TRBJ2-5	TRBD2	TGTGCCAGCAGCTTAGCGGGGGGGCCGAAGACCCAGTACTTC	CASSLAGGPKTQYF
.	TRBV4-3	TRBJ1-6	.	TGCGCCAGCAGCCAAGAGTGGCGGCCGTATTCACCCCTCCACTTT	CASSQEWRPYSPLHF
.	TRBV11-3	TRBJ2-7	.	TGTGCCAGCAGCTTAGAGTCGACTGGCTACGAGCAGTACTTC	CASSLESTGYEQYF
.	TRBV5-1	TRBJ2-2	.	TGCGCCAGCAGCTTGGGAGCAGCGGTTAACACCGGGGAGCTGTTTTTT	CASSLGAAVNTGELFF
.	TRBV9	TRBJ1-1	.	TGTGCCAGCAGCGTAGCAGCGGATACTGAAGCTTTCTTT	CASSVAADTEAFF
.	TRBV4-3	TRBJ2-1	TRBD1	TGCGCCAGCAGCCCGGGACAGGGATACAATGAGCAGTTCTTC	CASSPGQGYNEQFF
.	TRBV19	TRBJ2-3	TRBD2	TGTGCCAGTAGTCCCCGGACTAGCGGGGCCTCTAGCACAGATACGCAGTATTTT	CASSPRTSGASSTDTQYF
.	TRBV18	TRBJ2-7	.	TGTGCCAGCTCACCTCCGGGACATATCTACGAGCAGTACTTC	CASSPPGHIYEQYF
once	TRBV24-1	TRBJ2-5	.	TGTGCCACCAGTGCGGTCCGGGAAGAGACCCAGTACTTC	CATSAVREETQYF
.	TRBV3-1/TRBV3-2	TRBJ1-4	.	TGTGCCAGCAGCCAACAGTACGGGAGCCTTAATGAAAAACTGTTTTTT	CASSQQYGSLNEKLFF
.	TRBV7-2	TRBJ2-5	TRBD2	TGTGCCAGCAGCTCCCCCGGACTAGCGCAAGGGGGAGAGACCCAGTACTTC	CASSSPGLAQGGETQYF
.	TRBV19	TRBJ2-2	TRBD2	TGTGCCAGTAGTACTAGACTAGCGGGGAACACCGGGGAGCTGTTTTTT	CASSTRLAGNTGELFF
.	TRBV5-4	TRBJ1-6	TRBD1	TGTGCCAGCAGCGCTGGGACAGGACCTAATTCACCCCTCCACTTT	CASSAGTGPNSPLHF
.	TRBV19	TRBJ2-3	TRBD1	TGTGCCAGTAGTCAGTGGAGTAGGACAGGGTTCCGTGATACGCAGTATTTT	CASSQWSRTGFRDTQYF
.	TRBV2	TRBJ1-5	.	TGTGCCAGCTCATTAGACAGAGGAAATCAGCCCCAGCATTTT	CASSLDRGNQPQHF
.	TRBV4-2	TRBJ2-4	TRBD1	TGTGCCAGCAGCCAATGGAGGACAGGGGGAGACATTCAGTACTTC	CASSQWRTGGDIQYF